Below are 2 T cell receptor delta chains sequenced from a single sample in a study of gamma-delta chains in newborns, infants, children. TCRdb redid clone calling on the reads using CATT. In the table there are 4,400 or so delta-chain clones, about 36% of which are singletons. The sequenced sample was blood. Source of these receptors: a child who received the measles vaccine.

The chain combines TRDV1 with TRDJ1; TRDD3 matches at 12 bases. This CDR3 is built from 19 residues. V lost 3 bases to trimming and J lost 0 bases; unmatched junction nucleotides: 11. The germline CDR1 and CDR2 sequences are TSWWSYY and QGS. In nucleotides, the CDR3 is TGTGCTCTTGGGGAGATTACTAACTGGGGGATACTTTACACCGATAAACTCATCTTT. Translated, it gives CALGEITNWGILYTDKLIF.

This clone turned up a few times. This sequence joins TRDV1 and TRDJ2; a weak D match, TRDD3 (9 bases). The CDR3 is made up of 25 amino acids. Trimming shortened V by 0 bases and J by 5 bases, and 40 bases separated the two germline ends. Germline V gives CDR1 TSWWSYY, CDR2 QGS. The DNA of the CDR3 is TGTGCTCTTGGGGAACTCGTCTATTGGGCTTCCTACGGGGTGGGGGGGGATACCCCAACAGCACAACTCTTCTTT. Protein sequence: CALGELVYWASYGVGGDTPTAQLFF.